This T cell receptor beta chain was observed in a study of blood T cell repertoires in COVID-19. Authors' analysis steps: Scientists estimated how many nucleated cells there were by amplifying reference gene primers. Produced via immunoSEQ multiplex PCR; TCRdb's table is partial and in-frame only. D and trimming were read from the DNA, whereas the V and J calls and clone size are those reported in that table. The sample gives fewer than 450,000 clones, 70% to 90% of which show up once; over 9.5% is in the top ten. The CDR3 totals 16 residues. The J segment lost 5 bases and the V segment lost 7 bases, leaving 7 bases of the junction unmatched. CDR1 is SNHLY, CDR2 FYNNEI, per germline.

The TCR originated in a woman aged 45-65 years with COVID-19, enrolled during active disease. V is TRBV2 and J is TRBJ2-5; 16 bases map to TRBD2. Sample: peripheral blood. The CDR3 bases are TGTGCCAGCACCGGGACTAGCGGGGGGGCGGAGGAGACCCAGTACTTC. Translating gives CASTGTSGGAEETQYF.